Below, one T cell receptor (beta chain) is given with its context. What it binds is unknown. TCRdb's table, derived via immunoSEQ multiplex PCR, lists solely in-frame clones and lacks some. The data contain 150,000 to 190,000 clones, 87% of them singletons. Some second doses came at about 4 weeks and others at about 12 weeks; these were pooled. The record originates from a study of T cell responses to AZD1222 COVID-19 vaccine. Study results and caveats: Increased Spike-specific TCR breadth and depth were observed after two AZD1222 doses. Spike was spanned by vaccine-associated CD4 TCRs, with dominance at 160-218 and 743-854. Of the AZD1222 recipients, only 5 to 7 were seropositive at baseline.

CDR3 length: 17 residues. V shed 4 bases and J 5 bases; nucleotides not matched to a gene: 10. Germline values: CDR1 SGHDT, CDR2 YYEEEE. This clonotype was sampled from an adult who received the AZD1222 COVID-19 vaccine. The material was peripheral blood, obtained 28 days after the second AZD1222 dose. J is TRBJ2-3 and V is TRBV5-6; TRBD2 aligns across 13 bases. DNA for the CDR3: TGTGCCAGCAGCACACGGACTAGCGGGAGCTCGAGAGATACGCAGTATTTT. Translated, it gives CASSTRTSGSSRDTQYF.